This T cell receptor (beta chain) was captured by sequencing in a study of T cells in Graves' hyperthyroidism and ophthalmopathy. Overall study context: Upon initial diagnosis and before any treatment, peripheral blood was collected. General study findings and limits: Ophthalmopathy was distinguished from stable hyperthyroidism by 13 V-J signatures. The model made its ophthalmopathy prediction, and onset followed a median approximately 6 months later.

This clonotype was recorded at least ten times. Antigen unknown. It was RNA transcripts that yielded the amplified TCR beta CDR3 regions. During a first-round RT-PCR of the TCR CDR3, the HTBI primer set was used. One entry per CDR3 protein results from TCRdb running MiXCR on the multiplex PCR reads. There are some 360,000 distinct CDR3 sequences in the sample; about a sixth occur only once, and about 16% lies in the top ten. This CDR3 contains 12 residues. Looked up from germline, CDR1 is MNHEY and CDR2 is SMNVEV (reference sequence). V was pared by 10 bases and J by 6 bases, with 5 bases of the junction left unmatched.

The chain carries TRBV27 and TRBJ2-2, with TRBD2 matching over 7 bases. The receptor was isolated from a woman aged 40 to 49 with Graves' ophthalmopathy. The material sequenced was blood. The CDR3 here is CATLGGPGELFF. The CDR3, as DNA: TGTGCCACCCTGGGAGGGCCCGGGGAGCTGTTTTTT.